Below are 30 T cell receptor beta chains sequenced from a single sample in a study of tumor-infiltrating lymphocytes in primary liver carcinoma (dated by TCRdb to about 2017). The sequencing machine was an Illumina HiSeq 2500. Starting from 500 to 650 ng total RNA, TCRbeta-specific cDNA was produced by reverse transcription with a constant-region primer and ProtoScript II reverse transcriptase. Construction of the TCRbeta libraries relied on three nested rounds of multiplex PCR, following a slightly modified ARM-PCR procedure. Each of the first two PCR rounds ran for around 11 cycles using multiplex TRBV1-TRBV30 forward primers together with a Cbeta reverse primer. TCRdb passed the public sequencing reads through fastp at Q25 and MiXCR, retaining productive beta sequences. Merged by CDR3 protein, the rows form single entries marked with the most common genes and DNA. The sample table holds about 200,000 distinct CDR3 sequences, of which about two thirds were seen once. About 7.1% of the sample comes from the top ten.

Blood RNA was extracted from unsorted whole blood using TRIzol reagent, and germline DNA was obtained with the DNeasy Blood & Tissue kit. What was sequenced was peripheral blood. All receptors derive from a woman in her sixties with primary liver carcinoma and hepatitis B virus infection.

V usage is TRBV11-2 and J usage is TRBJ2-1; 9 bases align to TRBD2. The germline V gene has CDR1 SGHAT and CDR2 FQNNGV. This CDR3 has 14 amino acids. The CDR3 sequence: CVSSFLAGYNEQFF. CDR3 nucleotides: TGTGTCAGTAGCTTCCTAGCGGGGTACAATGAGCAGTTCTTC.

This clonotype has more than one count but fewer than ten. For the CDR3, the DNA is TGCGCCAGCAGCCCCGAGGCATCGGGAGGCGGCTACACCTTC. Translation gives CASSPEASGGGYTF. V is TRBV5-1 and J is TRBJ1-2; D is uncertain. Germline V gives CDR1 SGHRS, CDR2 YFSETQ. There are 14 residues in the CDR3. The V end was cut by 4 bases, the J end by 8 bases, with 18 bases between. Together with reference TRBV5-1 and TRBJ1-2, the CDR3 gives the full variable domain: KAGVTQTPRYLIKTRGQQVTLSCSPISGHRSVSWYQQTPGQGLQFLFEYFSETQRNKGNFPGRFSGRQFSNSRSEMNVSTLELGDSALYLCASSPEASGGGYTFGSGTRLTVV.

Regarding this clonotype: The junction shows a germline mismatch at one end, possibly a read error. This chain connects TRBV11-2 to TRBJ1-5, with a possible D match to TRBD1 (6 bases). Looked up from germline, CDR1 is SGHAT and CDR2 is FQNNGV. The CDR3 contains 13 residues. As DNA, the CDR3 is TGTACCAGCAGCGCGACAGGCAATCACCCCCAGCATTTT. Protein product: CTSSATGNHPQHF.

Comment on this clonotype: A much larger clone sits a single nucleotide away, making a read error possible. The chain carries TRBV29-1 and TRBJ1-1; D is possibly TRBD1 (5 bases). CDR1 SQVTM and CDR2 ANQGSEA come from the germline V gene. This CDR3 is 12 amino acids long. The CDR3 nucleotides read TGCAGCGTCCAAAGGTCTGGGACTGAAGCTTCCTTT. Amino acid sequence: CSVQRSGTEASF.

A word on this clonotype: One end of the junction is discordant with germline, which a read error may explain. The CDR3 protein is CTSRLAGRYEQYF. The DNA of the CDR3 is TGTACCAGCAGACTAGCGGGAAGATATGAGCAGTACTTC. The chain uses TRBV6-5 and TRBJ2-7; TRBD2 aligns across 11 bases. Germline CDR1 MNHEY, CDR2 SVGAGI. The CDR3 is made up of 13 amino acids.

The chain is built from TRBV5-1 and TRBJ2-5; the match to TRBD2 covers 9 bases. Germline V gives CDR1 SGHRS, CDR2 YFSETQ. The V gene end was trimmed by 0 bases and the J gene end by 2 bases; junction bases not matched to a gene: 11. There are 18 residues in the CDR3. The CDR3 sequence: CASSLGLAGRAVQETQYF. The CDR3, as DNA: TGCGCCAGCAGCTTGGGGCTAGCGGGAAGGGCGGTACAAGAGACCCAGTACTTC.

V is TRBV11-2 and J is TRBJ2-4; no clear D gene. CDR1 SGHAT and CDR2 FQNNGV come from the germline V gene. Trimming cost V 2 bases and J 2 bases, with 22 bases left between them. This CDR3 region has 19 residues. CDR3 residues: CASSLSRDGIRLTKNIQYF. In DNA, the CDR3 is TGTGCCAGCAGCTTAAGTCGAGATGGAATTCGTTTAACCAAAAACATTCAGTACTTC. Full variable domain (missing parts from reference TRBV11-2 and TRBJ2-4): EAGVAQSPRYKIIEKRQSVAFWCNPISGHATLYWYQQILGQGPKLLIQFQNNGVVDDSQLPKDRFSAERLKGVDSTLKIQPAKLEDSAVYLCASSLSRDGIRLTKNIQYFGAGTRLSVL.

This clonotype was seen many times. CDR3 sequence (DNA): TGTGCCAGCAGCCTGACCCTAGCGGGGACTGAAGCTTTCTTT. Residues: CASSLTLAGTEAFF. V and J are TRBV7-8 and TRBJ1-1; D remains unclear. This CDR3 is built from 14 residues. The germline gives CDR1 SGHVS, CDR2 FQNEAQ. Trimming left V 5 bases short and J 5 bases short, with 15 bases between.

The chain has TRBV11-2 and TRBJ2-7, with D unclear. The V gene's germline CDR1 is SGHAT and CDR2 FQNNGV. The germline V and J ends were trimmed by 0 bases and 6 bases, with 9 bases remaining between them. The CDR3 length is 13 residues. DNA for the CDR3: TGTGCCAGCAGCTTAGAGTTCGAGAGCGAGCAGTACTTC. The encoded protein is CASSLEFESEQYF.

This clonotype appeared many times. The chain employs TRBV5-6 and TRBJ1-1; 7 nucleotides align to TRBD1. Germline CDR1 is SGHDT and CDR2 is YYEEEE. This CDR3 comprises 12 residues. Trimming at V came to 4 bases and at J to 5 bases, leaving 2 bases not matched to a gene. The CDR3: CASSQGQTEAFF. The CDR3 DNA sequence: TGTGCCAGCAGCCAGGGACAGACTGAAGCTTTCTTT.

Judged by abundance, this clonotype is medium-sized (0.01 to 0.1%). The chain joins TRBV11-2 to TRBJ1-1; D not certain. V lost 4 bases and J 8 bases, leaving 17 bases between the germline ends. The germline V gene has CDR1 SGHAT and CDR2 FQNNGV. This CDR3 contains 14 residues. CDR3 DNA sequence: TGTGCCAGCAGCTCCCGGGATGTGGCAGTCGAAGCTTTCTTT. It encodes CASSSRDVAVEAFF.

The CDR3 DNA sequence: TGTGCCAGCAACGGGACCCTAGGGTCTAGCTACACCTTC. Translation gives CASNGTLGSSYTF. The rearrangement joins TRBV11-2 to TRBJ1-2; perhaps TRBD1 as D (5 bases). Germline V gene lookup returns CDR1 SGHAT and CDR2 FQNNGV. Trimming took off 7 bases at V and 9 bases at J, with 18 bases between the two ends. The CDR3 loop spans 13 amino acids.

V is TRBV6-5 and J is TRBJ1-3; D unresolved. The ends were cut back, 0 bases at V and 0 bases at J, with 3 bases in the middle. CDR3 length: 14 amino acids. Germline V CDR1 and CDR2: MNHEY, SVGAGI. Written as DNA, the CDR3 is TGTGCCAGCAGTTACTCTTTCTCTGGAAACACCATATATTTT. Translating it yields CASSYSFSGNTIYF.

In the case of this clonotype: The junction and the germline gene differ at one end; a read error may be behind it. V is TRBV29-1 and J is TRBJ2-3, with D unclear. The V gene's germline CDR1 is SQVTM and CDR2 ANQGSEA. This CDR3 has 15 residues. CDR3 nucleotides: TGCAGCGTGCTCCCAGTGATCAGGAGAACAGATATGCAGTATTTT. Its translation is CSVLPVIRRTDMQYF.

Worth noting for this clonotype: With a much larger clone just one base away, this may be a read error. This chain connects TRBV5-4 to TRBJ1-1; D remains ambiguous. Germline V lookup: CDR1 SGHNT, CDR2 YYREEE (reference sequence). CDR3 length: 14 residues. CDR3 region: CASSLGGMNTEVFF. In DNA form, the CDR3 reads TGTGCCAGCAGCTTGGGTGGTATGAACACTGAAGTTTTCTTT.

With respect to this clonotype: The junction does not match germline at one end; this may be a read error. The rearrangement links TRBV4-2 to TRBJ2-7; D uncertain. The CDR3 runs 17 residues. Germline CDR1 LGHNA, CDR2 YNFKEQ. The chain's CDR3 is CASSQDQRESTSYEQYF. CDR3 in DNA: TGTGCCAGCAGCCAAGATCAACGCGAGAGTACGTCCTACGAACAGTACTTC.

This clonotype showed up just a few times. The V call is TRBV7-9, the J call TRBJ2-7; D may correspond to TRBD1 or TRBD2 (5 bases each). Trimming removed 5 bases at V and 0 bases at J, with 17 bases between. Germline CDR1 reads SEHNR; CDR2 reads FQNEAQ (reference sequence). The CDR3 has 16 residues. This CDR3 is CASSGPGPRSSYEQYF. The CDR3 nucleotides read TGTGCCAGCAGCGGACCGGGACCTAGAAGCTCCTACGAGCAGTACTTC. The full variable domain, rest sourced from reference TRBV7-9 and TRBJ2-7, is DTGVSQNPRHKITKRGQNVTFRCDPISEHNRLYWYRQTLGQGPEFLTYFQNEAQLEKSRLLSDRFSAERPKGSFSTLEIQRTEQGDSAMYLCASSGPGPRSSYEQYFGPGTRLTVT.

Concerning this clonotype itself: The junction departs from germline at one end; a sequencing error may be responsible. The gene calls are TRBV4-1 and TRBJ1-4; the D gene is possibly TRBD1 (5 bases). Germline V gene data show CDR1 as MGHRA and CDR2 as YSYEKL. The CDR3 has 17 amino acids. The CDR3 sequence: CAGSPLDWFGTNEKLFF. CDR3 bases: TGCGCCGGCAGCCCACTCGACTGGTTTGGGACGAATGAAAAACTGTTCTTT.

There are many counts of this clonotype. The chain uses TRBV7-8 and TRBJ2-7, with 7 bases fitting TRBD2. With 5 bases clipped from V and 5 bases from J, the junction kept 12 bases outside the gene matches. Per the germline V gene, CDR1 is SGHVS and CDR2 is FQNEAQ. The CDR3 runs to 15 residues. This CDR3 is CASSEPIAGVHEQYF. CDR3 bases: TGTGCCAGCAGCGAGCCTATCGCGGGAGTCCACGAGCAGTACTTC.

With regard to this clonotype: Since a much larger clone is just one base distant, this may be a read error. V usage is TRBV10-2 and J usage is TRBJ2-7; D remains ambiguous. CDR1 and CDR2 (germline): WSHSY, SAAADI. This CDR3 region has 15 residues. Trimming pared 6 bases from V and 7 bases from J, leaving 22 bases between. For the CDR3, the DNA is TGCGCCAGCAGCCAATTGCAGTTCTGCATGGGGGAGCAGTACTTC. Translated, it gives CASSQLQFCMGEQYF.

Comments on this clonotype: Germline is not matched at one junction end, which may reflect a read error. The CDR3 region has the DNA TGTGCCAGCAGCCGAAGGGCAAACCCCTACGAGCAGCACTTC. This sequence encodes CASSRRANPYEQHF. The rearrangement links TRBV11-2 to TRBJ2-7; D unresolved. In germline, CDR1 is SGHAT, CDR2 FQNNGV. The CDR3 is 14 amino acids.

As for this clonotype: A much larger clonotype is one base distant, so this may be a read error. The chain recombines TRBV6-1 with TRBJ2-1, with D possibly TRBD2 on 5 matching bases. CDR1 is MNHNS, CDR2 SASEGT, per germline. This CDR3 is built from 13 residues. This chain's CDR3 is CASSVLLGSEQLF. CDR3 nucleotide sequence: TGTGCCAGCAGTGTTCTGCTAGGGAGTGAGCAGTTATTC.

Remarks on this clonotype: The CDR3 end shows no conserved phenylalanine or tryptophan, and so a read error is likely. CDR3 DNA sequence: TGTGCCAGCAGGCGAAGCGGGACTATGGCCGGGGAGCTGTTTCTT. Translated, it gives CASRRSGTMAGELFL. V usage is TRBV6-1 and J usage is TRBJ2-2; 7 bases agree with TRBD2. The germline gives CDR1 MNHNS, CDR2 SASEGT. The V gene end was trimmed by 6 bases and the J gene end by 6 bases; junction bases not matched to a gene: 10. CDR3 length: 15 residues.

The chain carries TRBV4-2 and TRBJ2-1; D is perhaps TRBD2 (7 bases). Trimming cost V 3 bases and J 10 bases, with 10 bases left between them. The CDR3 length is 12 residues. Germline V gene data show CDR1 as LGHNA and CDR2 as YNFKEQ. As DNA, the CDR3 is TGTGCCAGCAGCCAGGGAGGGACAGAGCAGTTCTTC. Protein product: CASSQGGTEQFF.

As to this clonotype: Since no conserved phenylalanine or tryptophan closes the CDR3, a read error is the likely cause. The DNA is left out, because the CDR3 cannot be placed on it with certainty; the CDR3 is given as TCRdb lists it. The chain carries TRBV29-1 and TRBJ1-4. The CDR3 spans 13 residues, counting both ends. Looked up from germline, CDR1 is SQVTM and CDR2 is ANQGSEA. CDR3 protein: CSVDGGMGEKLVS.

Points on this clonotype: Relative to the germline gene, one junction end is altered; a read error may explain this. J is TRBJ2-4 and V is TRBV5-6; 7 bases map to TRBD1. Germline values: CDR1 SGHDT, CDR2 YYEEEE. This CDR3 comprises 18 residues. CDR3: CASSLSSDRVVSKNTQYF. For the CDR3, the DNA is TGTGCCAGCAGCTTGTCCTCCGACAGGGTGGTTTCCAAAAACACTCAGTACTTC.

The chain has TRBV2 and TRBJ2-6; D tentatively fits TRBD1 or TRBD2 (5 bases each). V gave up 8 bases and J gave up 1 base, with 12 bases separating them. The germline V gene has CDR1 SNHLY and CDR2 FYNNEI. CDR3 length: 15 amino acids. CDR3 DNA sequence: TGTGCCAGCGGGACCCAAGGGTCTGGGGCCAACGTCCTGACTTTC. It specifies CASGTQGSGANVLTF.

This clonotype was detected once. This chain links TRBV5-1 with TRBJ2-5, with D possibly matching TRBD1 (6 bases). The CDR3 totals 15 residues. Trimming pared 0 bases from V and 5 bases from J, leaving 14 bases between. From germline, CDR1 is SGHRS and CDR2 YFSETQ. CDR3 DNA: TGCGCCAGCAGCTTGGCCCCAGGGGTGAGGGAGACCCAGTACTTC. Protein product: CASSLAPGVRETQYF.

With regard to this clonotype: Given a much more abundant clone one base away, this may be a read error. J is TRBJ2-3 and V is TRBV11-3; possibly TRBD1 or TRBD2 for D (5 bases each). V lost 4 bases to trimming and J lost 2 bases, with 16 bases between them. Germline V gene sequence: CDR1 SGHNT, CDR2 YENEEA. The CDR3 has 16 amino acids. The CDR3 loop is CASSSEGYWDTDTQYF. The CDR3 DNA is TGTGCCAGCAGCTCCGAGGGGTATTGGGACACAGATACGCAGTATTTT.

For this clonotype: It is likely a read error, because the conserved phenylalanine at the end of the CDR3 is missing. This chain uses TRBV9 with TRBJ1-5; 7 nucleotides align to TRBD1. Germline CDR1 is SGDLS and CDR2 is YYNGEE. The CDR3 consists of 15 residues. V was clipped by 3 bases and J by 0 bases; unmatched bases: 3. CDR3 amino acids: CASSATGNSNQPQHL. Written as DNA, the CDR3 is TGTGCCAGCAGCGCGACAGGGAATAGCAATCAGCCCCAGCATCTT.